This record concerns one T cell receptor (beta chain) sequence. V was pared by 4 bases and J by 15 bases, with 20 bases between. Germline CDR1 and CDR2: SGHRS and YFSETQ. This CDR3 spans 13 amino acids. The data originate from a study of blood T cell repertoires in COVID-19. This table comes from immunoSEQ multiplex PCR, and its TCRdb copy is limited to in-frame clones, with some not included. The sample carries approximately 360,000 clones, 89% recorded once. The clonotype originates from a man in his forties or fifties with acute or convalescent COVID-19. The chain joins TRBV5-1 to TRBJ2-4, with D perhaps matching TRBD2 (5 bases). The sequencing sample was made of peripheral blood. CDR3 bases: TGCGCCAGCAGCCGGGGTGGTGGGGATTTTATGTACTTC. It translates to CASSRGGGDFMYF.